These 23 T cell receptor beta chains were all obtained from the same sample, sequenced in a study of human T cells and chemical hapten exposure. TCRdb recomputed calls from the RACE reads with MiXCR, one row per CDR3 protein. The profile shows more than 150,000 distinct CDR3 sequences, approximately 24% of them singletons. Time point described: patch test 3, about 24 weeks after DPC sensitization. Sample treatment: therapeutic diphenylcyclopropenone sensitization with weekly scalp DPC. Here the sequenced sample was whole blood, taken in connection with sensitization to the hapten diphenylcyclopropenone (DPC). These receptors originate from a woman aged 40 to 49 with alopecia areata. Some clones in this sample may be carry-over from other donors' samples.

On this clonotype itself: The junction shows a germline mismatch at one end, possibly a read error. The gene calls are TRBV7-9 and TRBJ1-2; TRBD1 might be the D (6 bases). Per the germline V gene, CDR1 is SEHNR and CDR2 is FQNEAQ (reference sequence). The CDR3 runs to 13 residues. Here the CDR3 reads CASSLAGERGYNF. Written as DNA, the CDR3 is TGTGCCAGCAGTCTGGCAGGGGAACGAGGCTACAACTTC.

The chain carries TRBV6-6 and TRBJ1-5; a weak D match, TRBD1 (5 bases). V dropped 8 bases and J dropped 4 bases, with 15 bases sitting between them. This CDR3 comprises 14 residues. The V gene's germline CDR1 is MNHNY and CDR2 SVGAGI (reference sequence). The CDR3 DNA reads as TGTGCCAGCGGGGGTAGTACAACTAATCAGCCCCAGCATTTT. Translation: CASGGSTTNQPQHF.

This clonotype was seen ten or more times. V gene TRBV28 combines with J gene TRBJ2-7, with 10 bases aligning to TRBD1. The CDR3 loop spans 16 amino acids. V dropped 5 bases and J dropped 4; count of bases not matched to a gene: 11. From germline, CDR1 is MDHEN and CDR2 SYDVKM. The CDR3 loop is CASSTTGTGVGYEQYF. Here the CDR3 DNA reads TGTGCCAGCAGTACCACCGGGACAGGGGTGGGATACGAGCAGTACTTC. Using reference TRBV28 and TRBJ2-7 for the parts outside the CDR3, the full variable domain is DVKVTQSSRYLVKRTGEKVFLECVQDMDHENMFWYRQDPGLGLRLIYFSYDVKMKEKGDIPEGYSVSREKKERFSLILESASTNQTSMYLCASSTTGTGVGYEQYFGPGTRLTVT.

This sequence joins TRBV28 and TRBJ1-5; D call uncertain. Germline V gene data show CDR1 as MDHEN and CDR2 as SYDVKM. The CDR3 runs 15 residues. Trimming pared 6 bases from V and 9 bases from J, leaving 21 bases between. The CDR3 is CASRSPREPVSPQHF. The CDR3 region has the DNA TGTGCCAGCAGATCCCCTCGTGAGCCTGTATCGCCCCAGCATTTT. The full variable domain, in which reference TRBV28 and TRBJ1-5 provide the parts outside the CDR3, is DVKVTQSSRYLVKRTGEKVFLECVQDMDHENMFWYRQDPGLGLRLIYFSYDVKMKEKGDIPEGYSVSREKKERFSLILESASTNQTSMYLCASRSPREPVSPQHFGDGTRLSIL.

This chain links TRBV6-2 or TRBV6-3 with TRBJ2-7; 7 nucleotides align to TRBD2. CDR3 length equals 14 residues. CDR1 and CDR2 from the germline V gene are MNHEY and SVGEGT. The ends lost 8 bases at V and 2 bases at J; junction bases unmatched: 9. CDR3 nucleotide sequence: TGTGCCAGCGGAAGCGGGGCTTCTACCTACGAGCAGTACTTC. Its translation: CASGSGASTYEQYF.

This clonotype was recorded at least ten times. The J gene is TRBJ2-7, the V gene TRBV4-3; 10 positions agree with TRBD2. The CDR3 has 17 residues. The ends lost 1 base at V and 0 bases at J; junction bases unmatched: 6. Looked up from germline, CDR1 is LGHNA and CDR2 is YSLEER. CDR3 DNA: TGCGCCAGCAGCCAAGCGTGGACTAGCGGAGCCTCCTACGAGCAGTACTTC. Its translation: CASSQAWTSGASYEQYF.

This chain connects TRBV29-1 to TRBJ2-3, with 7 bases aligning to TRBD2. The trim removed 4 bases at V and 1 base at J, leaving 8 bases unmatched. Per germline, CDR1 SQVTM and CDR2 ANQGSEA. The CDR3 sequence is 15 residues long. This CDR3 reads CSVGPASGRTDTQYF. In nucleotides, the CDR3 is TGCAGCGTTGGCCCCGCTAGCGGTCGCACAGATACGCAGTATTTT.

This clonotype was observed a handful of times. CDR3 in amino acids: CASSPHRGGKGQPQHF. The CDR3, as DNA: TGTGCCAGCAGCCCCCATAGGGGGGGCAAGGGACAGCCCCAGCATTTT. The V and J genes are TRBV7-8 and TRBJ1-5; D might be TRBD1 (6 bases). Germline V gene lookup returns CDR1 SGHVS and CDR2 FQNEAQ. The CDR3 covers 16 residues. V was shortened by 5 bases and J by 7 bases, with 21 bases between the two germline ends.

Only a few counts were recorded for this clonotype. This chain links TRBV6-1 with TRBJ2-3, with TRBD2 matching 13 bases. The CDR3 is made up of 16 amino acids. From germline, CDR1 is MNHNS and CDR2 SASEGT. The V and J ends lost 6 bases and 2 bases, in that order; junction bases with no gene match: 5. This chain's CDR3 is CASSLGLAGVTDTQYF. In DNA, the CDR3 is TGTGCCAGCAGCCTCGGACTAGCGGGAGTCACAGATACGCAGTATTTT.

The chain carries TRBV28 and TRBJ2-1, with 10 bases aligning to TRBD1. V shed 3 bases, J shed 7 bases, and the junction held 12 bases outside the gene matches. This CDR3 region has 17 residues. Germline V lookup: CDR1 MDHEN, CDR2 SYDVKM. The CDR3 nucleotides are TGTGCCAGCAGTTTCCCTACCGGGACAGGGGCAAAGAATGAGCAGTTCTTC. Its protein is CASSFPTGTGAKNEQFF.

The chain carries TRBV19 and TRBJ2-1; D uncertain. V dropped 3 bases and J dropped 7 bases, with 13 bases sitting between them. This CDR3 spans 14 amino acids. Germline lookup yields CDR1 LNHDA and CDR2 SQIVND (reference sequence). CDR3 coding DNA: TGTGCCAGTAGTATTCTGGCCAGAATTAATGAGCAGTTCTTC. It yields the protein CASSILARINEQFF.

This clonotype turned up a few times. The V gene is TRBV10-3, the J gene TRBJ2-3; the D gene could be TRBD1 or TRBD2 (6 bases each). CDR1 is ENHRY and CDR2 is SYGVKD in the germline V gene. This CDR3 region has 15 residues. The V gene lost 10 bases and the J gene lost 1 base, with 18 bases spanning the gap. The CDR3 protein is CATRGGLVGTDTQYF. The CDR3 coding sequence is TGTGCCACCCGTGGGGGGCTGGTCGGCACAGATACGCAGTATTTT.

The chain employs TRBV4-1 and TRBJ2-3, with 14 positions matching TRBD2. The CDR3 length is 16 residues. V dropped 1 base and J dropped 3; count of bases not matched to a gene: 0. The V gene's germline CDR1 is MGHRA and CDR2 YSYEKL. CDR3 protein: CASSQGLAGGTDTQYF. The CDR3 coding sequence is TGCGCCAGCAGCCAAGGACTAGCGGGAGGGACAGATACGCAGTATTTT.

This clonotype was seen a few times. The chain combines TRBV20-1 with TRBJ2-7; 10 positions agree with TRBD2. V lost 1 base to trimming and J lost 3 bases; unmatched junction nucleotides: 9. This CDR3 has 16 amino acids. Germline CDR1 DFQATT, CDR2 SNEGSKA (reference sequence). Written as DNA, the CDR3 is TGCAGTGCTAGAGTCTCCCAACTAGCGGGATTCTACGAGCAGTACTTC. Its protein is CSARVSQLAGFYEQYF.

This clonotype was found a few times. The genes are TRBV10-3 and TRBJ2-7; D not resolved. This CDR3 region has 12 residues. Germline V gives CDR1 ENHRY, CDR2 SYGVKD. Trimming took 5 bases from V and 5 from J, leaving 10 bases between them. The CDR3 nucleotides read TGTGCCATCAGTACAGTTCTCGACGAGCAGTACTTC. As protein: CAISTVLDEQYF.

The chain is built from TRBV20-1 and TRBJ2-1; 10 bases agree with TRBD2. The CDR3 length is 16 residues. After removal of 0 bases from V and 0 bases from J, the junction contained 2 bases not matched to a gene. Per germline, CDR1 DFQATT and CDR2 SNEGSKA (reference sequence). This CDR3 reads CSARDGTSVSYNEQFF. In DNA, the CDR3 is TGCAGTGCTAGAGATGGGACTAGCGTCTCCTACAATGAGCAGTTCTTC.

This clonotype was counted between two and nine times. The chain carries TRBV20-1 and TRBJ2-5; unclear D gene. The CDR3 spans 11 residues. The ends were cut back, 4 bases at V and 2 bases at J, with 5 bases in the middle. The germline CDR1 and CDR2 sequences are DFQATT and SNEGSKA (reference sequence). CDR3 nucleotide sequence: TGCAGTGCTATTAATCAAGAGACCCAGTACTTC. This encodes CSAINQETQYF.

This clonotype occurred many times. The chain has TRBV10-3 and TRBJ1-3; D is perhaps TRBD1 (5 bases). In germline, CDR1 is ENHRY, CDR2 SYGVKD. V was clipped by 4 bases and J by 1 base, with 11 bases between them. The CDR3 has 15 amino acids. Written as DNA, the CDR3 is TGTGCCATCAGTGTCGGGGACTTATCTGGAAACACCATATATTTT. Its protein product is CAISVGDLSGNTIYF.

This clonotype was seen more than once but under ten times. The chain links TRBV20-1 to TRBJ2-3, with 7 bases fitting TRBD2. Losses at the gene ends were 1 base for V and 11 bases for J; bases not matched to a gene: 6. The V gene's germline CDR1 is DFQATT and CDR2 SNEGSKA (reference sequence). CDR3 size: 12 residues. In nucleotides, the CDR3 is TGCAGTGCTAGAGTTCGCCGCGGGGGGCAGTATTTT. It translates to CSARVRRGGQYF.

This clonotype was detected many times. The chain uses TRBV10-3 and TRBJ2-3; TRBD1 matches 9 bases. This CDR3 comprises 15 residues. Trimming removed 6 bases from V and 4 bases from J; junction bases left unmatched: 8. Germline CDR1 ENHRY, CDR2 SYGVKD. Written as DNA, the CDR3 is TGTGCCATCAGGGAGAGGACAGGGGTTCCAGATACGCAGTATTTT. Its protein product is CAIRERTGVPDTQYF.

In its sample, this clonotype was seen a few times. The J gene is TRBJ2-2, the V gene TRBV12-3 or TRBV12-4, with D tentatively TRBD2 (6 bases). The CDR3 consists of 16 residues. Trimming cost V 6 bases and J 0 bases, with 14 bases left between them. In nucleotides, the CDR3 is TGTGCCAGCAGCAAATACGGGGACTCGAACACCGGGGAGCTGTTTTTT. Its protein product is CASSKYGDSNTGELFF.

This clonotype turned up a few times. The chain links TRBV19 to TRBJ1-5, with D possibly TRBD1 on 5 matching bases. Trimming cost V 5 bases and J 4 bases, with 12 bases left between them. From germline, CDR1 is LNHDA and CDR2 SQIVND (reference sequence). The CDR3 length is 14 residues. CDR3 loop: CASSPPQENQPQHF. CDR3 sequence (DNA): TGTGCCAGTAGTCCTCCACAGGAAAATCAGCCCCAGCATTTT. The full variable domain, rest sourced from reference TRBV19 and TRBJ1-5, is DGGITQSPKYLFRKEGQNVTLSCEQNLNHDAMYWYRQDPGQGLRLIYYSQIVNDFQKGDIAEGYSVSREKKESFPLTVTSAQKNPTAFYLCASSPPQENQPQHFGDGTRLSIL.

CDR3: CASSGRRGGNEQYF. CDR3 sequence (DNA): TGTGCCAGCAGCGGTAGGCGGGGGGGGAACGAGCAGTACTTC. The V call is TRBV7-2, the J call TRBJ2-7, with TRBD2 matching 9 bases. This CDR3 contains 14 residues. Per the germline V gene, CDR1 is SGHTA and CDR2 is FQGNSA. The V gene end was trimmed by 5 bases and the J gene end by 5 bases; junction bases not matched to a gene: 7.